Shown below are 29 T cell receptor beta chains from a single sample sequenced in a study of monozygotic twins with inflammatory bowel disease. TCRdb reprocessed the 5' RACE reads and keeps a single row for each CDR3 protein, giving no DNA. The ten most abundant clones cover 2.4% of a sample with about 160,000 distinct CDR3 sequences. Specimen: blood. These receptors were collected from a human donor with ulcerative colitis or Crohn's disease, or a healthy co-twin of an affected twin (not recorded which).

V and J are TRBV5-1 and TRBJ2-7. From germline, CDR1 is SGHRS and CDR2 YFSETQ. This CDR3 region has 15 residues. CDR3 region: CASSPAAAASYEQYF.

V usage is TRBV12-3 or TRBV12-4 and J usage is TRBJ1-4; TCRdb returns TRBD1, unconfirmable since there is no DNA. This CDR3 contains 13 residues. This CDR3 reads CASSWGPNEKLFF.

The chain recombines TRBV7-9 with TRBJ1-5; TCRdb outputs TRBD1, but without DNA this stays unchecked. CDR3 length: 14 amino acids. CDR1 and CDR2 from the germline V gene are SEHNR and FQNEAQ (reference sequence). This chain's CDR3 is CASGWGGSNQPQHF.

This chain connects TRBV5-1 to TRBJ1-1; TCRdb indicates TRBD1, and absent DNA this call remains unverified. CDR1 and CDR2 from the germline V gene are SGHRS and YFSETQ. This CDR3 contains 14 residues. Here the CDR3 reads CASSLVGQNTEAFF.

The J gene is TRBJ2-1, the V gene TRBV7-2; TCRdb indicates TRBD2, and absent DNA this call remains unverified. CDR3 length: 14 residues. Germline V gene data show CDR1 as SGHTA and CDR2 as FQGNSA. The CDR3 spells CASSPRGGRNEQFF.

The V gene is TRBV5-1, the J gene TRBJ1-1; TCRdb proposes TRBD1, but this gene call is untestable without DNA. CDR1 SGHRS and CDR2 YFSETQ come from the germline V gene. The CDR3 totals 14 residues. CDR3 in amino acids: CASSFRGLDTEAFF.

The chain recombines TRBV28 with TRBJ1-2. Germline V CDR1 and CDR2: MDHEN, SYDVKM. There are 15 residues in the CDR3. This chain's CDR3 is CASRIQEGANYGYTF.

The chain uses TRBV20-1 and TRBJ1-3; TCRdb's D call of TRBD1 is untestable without DNA. The CDR3 loop spans 14 amino acids. CDR1 and CDR2 (germline): DFQATT, SNEGSKA (reference sequence). The CDR3 region is CSAVDRGPGNTIYF.

V is TRBV11-1 and J is TRBJ2-7; TCRdb outputs TRBD1, but without DNA this stays unchecked. The CDR3 consists of 15 residues. Germline V gene lookup returns CDR1 SGHAT and CDR2 FQDESV (reference sequence). CDR3 loop: CASSRWDGSSYEQYF.

V and J are TRBV18 and TRBJ2-1. The CDR3 loop spans 13 amino acids. Germline loops: CDR1 KGHSH, CDR2 LQKENI. The CDR3 region is CASSPRGANEQFF. Combining the CDR3 with reference TRBV18 and TRBJ2-1 gives the whole variable domain NAGVMQNPRHLVRRRGQEARLRCSPMKGHSHVYWYRQLPEEGLKFMVYLQKENIIDESGMPKERFSAEFPKEGPSILRIQQVVRGDSAAYFCASSPRGANEQFFGPGTRLTVL.

The chain recombines TRBV7-2 with TRBJ2-5; the TRBD1 assignment by TCRdb is unverifiable without DNA. This CDR3 has 14 amino acids. CDR1 is SGHTA and CDR2 is FQGNSA in the germline V gene. The CDR3 loop is CASSSSIWGETQYF.

This chain links TRBV7-9 with TRBJ1-4; TCRdb returns TRBD1, unconfirmable since there is no DNA. Germline assignment: CDR1 SEHNR and CDR2 FQNEAQ (reference sequence). The CDR3 totals 15 residues. The CDR3 sequence is CASSPTGQVNEKLFF.

This sequence joins TRBV28 and TRBJ2-7; the D call of TRBD2 rests on TCRdb alone, since no DNA is present to check it. This CDR3 spans 14 amino acids. From germline, CDR1 is MDHEN and CDR2 SYDVKM. This CDR3 is CASKLSGDFYEQYF.

The V and J genes are TRBV19 and TRBJ2-7; TCRdb reports TRBD2, a call that lacks DNA to check it against. Germline V gives CDR1 LNHDA, CDR2 SQIVND (reference sequence). CDR3 length equals 17 residues. CDR3 in amino acids: CASSSQFYGTRLYEQYF.

The chain joins TRBV20-1 to TRBJ2-7; there is no DNA to check the TCRdb D call of TRBD2. Germline assignment: CDR1 DFQATT and CDR2 SNEGSKA (reference sequence). The CDR3 totals 17 residues. The CDR3: CSARDPGVAGGFYEQYF.

The V and J genes are TRBV11-1 and TRBJ2-1; TCRdb designates TRBD1, a call that cannot be tested without DNA. The CDR3 covers 19 residues. Germline CDR1 and CDR2: SGHAT and FQDESV (reference sequence). CDR3 region: CASSRSGGPKRSPYNEQFF.

This sequence joins TRBV27 and TRBJ2-3; as DNA is missing, the TRBD1 call by TCRdb cannot be tested. CDR3 size: 14 residues. Germline CDR1 and CDR2: MNHEY and SMNVEV (reference sequence). CDR3 amino acids: CASSLRFGGNTQYF.

V gene TRBV4-3 combines with J gene TRBJ1-1; with no DNA, the TCRdb D assignment of TRBD1 cannot be verified. The CDR3 extends over 15 amino acids. Looked up from germline, CDR1 is LGHNA and CDR2 is YSLEER. CDR3 sequence: CASSRQGEMNTEAFF.

This sequence joins TRBV5-1 and TRBJ1-2; as DNA is missing, the TRBD1 call by TCRdb cannot be tested. The CDR3 contains 16 residues. CDR1 is SGHRS and CDR2 is YFSETQ in the germline V gene. The CDR3 sequence is CASSLVRDRLNYGYTF.

V usage is TRBV20-1 and J usage is TRBJ1-5; TCRdb indicates TRBD1, and absent DNA this call remains unverified. CDR3 length: 14 amino acids. Per the germline V gene, CDR1 is DFQATT and CDR2 is SNEGSKA (reference sequence). The CDR3 sequence is CSASPGAGWQPQHF.

This chain joins TRBV20-1 and TRBJ2-7; TCRdb's assignment of TRBD2 cannot be checked, as there is no DNA. Germline V lookup: CDR1 DFQATT, CDR2 SNEGSKA (reference sequence). The CDR3 totals 15 residues. CDR3 protein: CSASGPAGNSYEQYF.

This rearrangement joins TRBV6-1 to TRBJ1-4; TCRdb indicates TRBD1, and absent DNA this call remains unverified. The CDR3 has 13 residues. CDR1 and CDR2 from the germline V gene are MNHNS and SASEGT. The CDR3 sequence: CASSVDSLKGVFF.

V gene TRBV20-1 combines with J gene TRBJ2-1; TCRdb designates TRBD1, a call that cannot be tested without DNA. In germline, CDR1 is DFQATT, CDR2 SNEGSKA (reference sequence). The CDR3 is made up of 15 amino acids. This chain's CDR3 is CSAIRDPTTYNEQFF.

V gene TRBV7-2 combines with J gene TRBJ2-3. This CDR3 comprises 12 residues. Germline V gene data show CDR1 as SGHTA and CDR2 as FQGNSA. CDR3 in amino acids: CASSAYRDTQYF.

The rearrangement uses TRBV9 and TRBJ1-3; absent DNA, TCRdb's TRBD1 call cannot be checked. The germline CDR1 and CDR2 sequences are SGDLS and YYNGEE. CDR3 length: 15 amino acids. The CDR3 protein is CASSGTGSAGNTIYF.

The chain joins TRBV14 to TRBJ2-1; no DNA is available, so the TRBD2 call from TCRdb remains unchecked. This CDR3 is 17 amino acids long. Germline-derived CDR1 and CDR2 are SGHDN and FVKESK. CDR3 in amino acids: CASSQAWTSGAYNEQFF. The complete variable domain, with remaining parts taken from reference TRBV14 and TRBJ2-1, reads EAGVTQFPSHSVIEKGQTVTLRCDPISGHDNLYWYRRVMGKEIKFLLHFVKESKQDESGMPNNRFLAERTGGTYSTLKVQPAELEDSGVYFCASSQAWTSGAYNEQFFGPGTRLTVL.

V is TRBV5-1 and J is TRBJ2-5. The CDR3 length is 13 residues. CDR1 is SGHRS, CDR2 YFSETQ, per germline. This CDR3 reads CASSLYNGETQYF.

The CDR3 reads CASSLVVAGVDGELFF. V usage is TRBV7-6 and J usage is TRBJ2-2; without DNA, the TCRdb call of TRBD2 cannot be checked. The CDR3 is 16 amino acids. Germline values: CDR1 SGHVS, CDR2 FNYEAQ.

The chain links TRBV25-1 to TRBJ2-5. This CDR3 region has 14 residues. Per the germline V gene, CDR1 is MGHDK and CDR2 is SYGVNS. CDR3 loop: CASSSLRKQETQYF.